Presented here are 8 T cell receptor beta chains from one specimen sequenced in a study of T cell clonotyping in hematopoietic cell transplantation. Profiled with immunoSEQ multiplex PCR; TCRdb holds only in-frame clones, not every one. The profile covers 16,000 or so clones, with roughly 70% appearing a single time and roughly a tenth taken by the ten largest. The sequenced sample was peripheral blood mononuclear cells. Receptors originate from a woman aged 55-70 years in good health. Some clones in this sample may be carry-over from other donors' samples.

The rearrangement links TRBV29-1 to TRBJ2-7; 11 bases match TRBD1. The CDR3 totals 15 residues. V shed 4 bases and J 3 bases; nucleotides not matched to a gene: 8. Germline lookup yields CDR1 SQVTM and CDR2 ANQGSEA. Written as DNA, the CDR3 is TGCAGCGTTGCAAGCCCGGACAGGGGGCTCTACGAGCAGTACTTC. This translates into CSVASPDRGLYEQYF.

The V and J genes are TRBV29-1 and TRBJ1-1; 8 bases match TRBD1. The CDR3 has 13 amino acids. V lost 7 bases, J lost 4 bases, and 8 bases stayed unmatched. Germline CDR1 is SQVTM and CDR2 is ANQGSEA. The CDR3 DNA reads TGCAGCGCTGGCAACAGGGGGAGCACTGAAGCTTTCTTT. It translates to CSAGNRGSTEAFF.

The CDR3 region is CASSPPGAGGLNEQFF. DNA of the CDR3: TGTGCCAGCAGCCCGCCAGGGGCGGGGGGGCTCAATGAGCAGTTCTTC. The chain is built from TRBV7-8 and TRBJ2-1; 9 nucleotides line up with TRBD2. Germline CDR1 is SGHVS and CDR2 is FQNEAQ. The trim removed 5 bases at V and 6 bases at J, leaving 11 bases unmatched. The CDR3 totals 16 residues. Filled out from reference TRBV7-8 and TRBJ2-1, the complete variable domain reads GAGVSQSPRYKVAKRGQDVALRCDPISGHVSLFWYQQALGQGPEFLTYFQNEAQLDKSGLPSDRFFAERPEGSVSTLKIQRTQQEDSAVYLCASSPPGAGGLNEQFFGPGTRLTVL.

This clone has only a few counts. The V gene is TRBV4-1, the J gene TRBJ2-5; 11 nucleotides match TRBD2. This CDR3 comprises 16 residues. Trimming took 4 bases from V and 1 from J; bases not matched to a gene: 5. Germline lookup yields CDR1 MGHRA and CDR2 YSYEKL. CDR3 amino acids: CASSRTSGGTQETQYF. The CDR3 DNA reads TGCGCCAGCAGCCGCACTAGCGGGGGTACCCAAGAGACCCAGTACTTC.

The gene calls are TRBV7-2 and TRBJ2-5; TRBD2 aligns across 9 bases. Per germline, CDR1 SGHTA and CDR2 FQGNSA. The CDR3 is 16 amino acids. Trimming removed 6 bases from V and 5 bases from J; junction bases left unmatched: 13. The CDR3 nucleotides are TGTGCCAGCAGTTCTTTAGCGGGGGCCCAGGGGGAGACCCAGTACTTC. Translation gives CASSSLAGAQGETQYF.

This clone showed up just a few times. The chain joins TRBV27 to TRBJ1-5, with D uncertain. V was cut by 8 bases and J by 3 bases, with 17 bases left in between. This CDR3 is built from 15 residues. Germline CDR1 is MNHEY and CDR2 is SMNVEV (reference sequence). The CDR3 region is CASGELTATNQPQHF. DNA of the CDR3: TGTGCCAGCGGAGAGCTCACAGCTACCAATCAGCCCCAGCATTTT.

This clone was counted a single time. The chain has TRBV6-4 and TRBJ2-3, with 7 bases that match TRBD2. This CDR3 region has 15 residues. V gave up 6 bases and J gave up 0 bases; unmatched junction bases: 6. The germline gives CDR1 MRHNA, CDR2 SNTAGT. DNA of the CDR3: TGTGCCAGCAGCTTGGACGGGGGGAGCACAGATACGCAGTATTTT. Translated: CASSLDGGSTDTQYF.

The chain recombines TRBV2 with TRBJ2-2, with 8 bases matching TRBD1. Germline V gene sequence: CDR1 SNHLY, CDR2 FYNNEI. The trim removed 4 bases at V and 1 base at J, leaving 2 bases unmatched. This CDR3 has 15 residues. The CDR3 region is CASSGQGWNTGELFF. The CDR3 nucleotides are TGTGCCAGCAGTGGACAGGGGTGGAACACCGGGGAGCTGTTTTTT.